This T cell receptor beta chain was profiled in a study of blood T cells in healthy people across ages. Primed by a sample-barcoded 5' primer and a J-beta primer mix, a second PCR proceeded for 7 to 11 cycles. Via MiXCR, TCRdb re-called the 5' RACE reads, giving one row per CDR3 protein. The table lists hundreds of thousands of distinct CDR3 sequences, under 45% of them singletons. This clonotype was seen a few times. Germline values: CDR1 LNHDA, CDR2 SQIVND (reference sequence). CDR3 length equals 15 residues. V was cut by 4 bases and J by 1 base, with 13 bases left in between. The chain couples TRBV19 to TRBJ2-5; TRBD2 might be the D (6 bases). The sequencing input was blood. The source of this sequence is a man in his fifties or sixties in good health. The chain's CDR3 is CASSRRGTPQETQYF. In DNA, the CDR3 is TGTGCCAGTAGTAGGCGGGGAACACCCCAAGAGACCCAGTACTTC. The full variable domain, rest sourced from reference TRBV19 and TRBJ2-5, is DGGITQSPKYLFRKEGQNVTLSCEQNLNHDAMYWYRQDPGQGLRLIYYSQIVNDFQKGDIAEGYSVSREKKESFPLTVTSAQKNPTAFYLCASSRRGTPQETQYFGPGTRLLVL.